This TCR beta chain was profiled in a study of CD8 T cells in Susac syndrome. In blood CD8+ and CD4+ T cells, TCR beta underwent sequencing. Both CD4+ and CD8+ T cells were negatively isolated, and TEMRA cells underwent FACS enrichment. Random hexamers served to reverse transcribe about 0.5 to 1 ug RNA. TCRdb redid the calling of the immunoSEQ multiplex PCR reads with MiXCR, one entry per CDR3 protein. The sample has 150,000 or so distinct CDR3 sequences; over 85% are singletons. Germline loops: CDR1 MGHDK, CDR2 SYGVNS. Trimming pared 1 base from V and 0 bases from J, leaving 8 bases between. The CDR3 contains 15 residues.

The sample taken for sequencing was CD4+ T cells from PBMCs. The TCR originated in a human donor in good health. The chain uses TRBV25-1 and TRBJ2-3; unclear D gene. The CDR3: CASSELSSSTDTQYF. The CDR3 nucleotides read TGTGCCAGCAGTGAATTATCCTCTAGCACAGATACGCAGTATTTT. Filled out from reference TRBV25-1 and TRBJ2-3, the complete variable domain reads EADIYQTPRYLVIGTGKKITLECSQTMGHDKMYWYQQDPGMELHLIHYSYGVNSTEKGDLSSESTVSRIRTEHFPLTLESARPSHTSQYLCASSELSSSTDTQYFGPGTRLTVL.